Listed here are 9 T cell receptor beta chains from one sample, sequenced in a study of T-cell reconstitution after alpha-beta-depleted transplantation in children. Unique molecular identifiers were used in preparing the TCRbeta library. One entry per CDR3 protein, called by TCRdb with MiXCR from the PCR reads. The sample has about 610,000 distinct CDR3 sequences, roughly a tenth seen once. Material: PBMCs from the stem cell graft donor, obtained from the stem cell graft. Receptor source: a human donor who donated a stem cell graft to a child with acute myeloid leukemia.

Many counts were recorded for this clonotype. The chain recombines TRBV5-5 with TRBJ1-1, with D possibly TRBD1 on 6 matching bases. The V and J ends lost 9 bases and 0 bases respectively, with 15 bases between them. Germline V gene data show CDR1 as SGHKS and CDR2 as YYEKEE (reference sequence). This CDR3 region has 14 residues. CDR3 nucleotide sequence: TGTGCCACCTCCGACAGGCCGTTGAACACTGAAGCTTTCTTT. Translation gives CATSDRPLNTEAFF.

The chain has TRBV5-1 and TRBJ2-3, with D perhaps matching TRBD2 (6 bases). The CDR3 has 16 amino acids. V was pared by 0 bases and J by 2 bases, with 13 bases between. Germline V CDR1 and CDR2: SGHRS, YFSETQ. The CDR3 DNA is TGCGCCAGCAGCTTGGGACTCGGGGGTCCCACAGATACGCAGTATTTT. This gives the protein CASSLGLGGPTDTQYF. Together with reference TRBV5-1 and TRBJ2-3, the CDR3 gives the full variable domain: KAGVTQTPRYLIKTRGQQVTLSCSPISGHRSVSWYQQTPGQGLQFLFEYFSETQRNKGNFPGRFSGRQFSNSRSEMNVSTLELGDSALYLCASSLGLGGPTDTQYFGPGTRLTVL.

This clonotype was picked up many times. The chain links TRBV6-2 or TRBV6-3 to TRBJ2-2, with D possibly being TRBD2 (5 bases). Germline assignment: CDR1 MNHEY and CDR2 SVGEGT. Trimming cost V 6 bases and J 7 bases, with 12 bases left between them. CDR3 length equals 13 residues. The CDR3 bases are TGTGCCAGCAGCCCACGACTACGCGGGGAGCTGTTTTTT. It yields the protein CASSPRLRGELFF.

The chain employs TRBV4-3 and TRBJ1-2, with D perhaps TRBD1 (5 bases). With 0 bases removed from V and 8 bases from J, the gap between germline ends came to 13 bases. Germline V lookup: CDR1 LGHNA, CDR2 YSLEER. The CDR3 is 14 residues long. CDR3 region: CASSQERVRGGYTF. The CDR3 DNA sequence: TGCGCCAGCAGCCAAGAGAGGGTCCGGGGGGGCTACACCTTC.

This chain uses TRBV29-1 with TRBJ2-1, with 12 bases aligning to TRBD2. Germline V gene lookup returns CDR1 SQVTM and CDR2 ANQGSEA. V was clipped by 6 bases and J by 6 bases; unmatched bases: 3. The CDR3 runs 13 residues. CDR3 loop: CSVQTSGSNEQFF. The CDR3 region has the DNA TGCAGCGTACAGACTAGCGGGAGCAATGAGCAGTTCTTC.

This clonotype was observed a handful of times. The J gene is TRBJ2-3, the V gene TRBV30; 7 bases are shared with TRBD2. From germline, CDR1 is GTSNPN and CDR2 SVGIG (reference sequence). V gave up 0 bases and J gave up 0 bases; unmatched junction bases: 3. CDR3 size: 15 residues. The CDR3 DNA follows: TGTGCCTGGAGTGTCGGGAGGACCAGCACAGATACGCAGTATTTT. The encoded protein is CAWSVGRTSTDTQYF. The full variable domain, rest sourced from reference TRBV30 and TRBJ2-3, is SQTIHQWPATLVQPVGSPLSLECTVEGTSNPNLYWYRQAAGRGLQLLFYSVGIGQISSEVPQNLSASRPQDRQFILSSKKLLLSDSGFYLCAWSVGRTSTDTQYFGPGTRLTVL.

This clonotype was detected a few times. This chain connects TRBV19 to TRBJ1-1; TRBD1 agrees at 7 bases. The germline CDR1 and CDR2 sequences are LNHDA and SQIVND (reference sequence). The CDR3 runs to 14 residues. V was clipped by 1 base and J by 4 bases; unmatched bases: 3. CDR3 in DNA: TGTGCCAGTAGTATAGGACAGGGTGTCACTGAAGCTTTCTTT. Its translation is CASSIGQGVTEAFF.

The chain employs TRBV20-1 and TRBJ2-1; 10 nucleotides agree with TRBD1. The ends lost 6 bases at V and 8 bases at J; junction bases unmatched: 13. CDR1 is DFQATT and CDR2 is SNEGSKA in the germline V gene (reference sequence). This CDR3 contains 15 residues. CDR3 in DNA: TGCAGTGCGTCAGTAGGGGGACAGGGGCGTGATGAGCAGTTCTTC. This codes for CSASVGGQGRDEQFF.

CDR3 region: CATYRGHSYNEQFF. The CDR3 region has the DNA TGTGCCACTTACAGGGGCCACTCCTACAATGAGCAGTTCTTC. The chain links TRBV27 to TRBJ2-1; 7 bases map to TRBD1. The CDR3 extends over 14 amino acids. Germline V CDR1 and CDR2: MNHEY, SMNVEV (reference sequence). V shed 10 bases and J 0 bases; nucleotides not matched to a gene: 6.